One TCR beta chain is described in this entry. These data originate in a study of blood T cell repertoires in COVID-19. Study-wide background: In each case, the material was cDNA or gDNA derived from T cells, B-cell-depleted T cells, or PBMCs.

Assay used: immunoSEQ multiplex PCR; TCRdb lists only in-frame clones, some missing. The sample shows more than 90,000 clones, approximately 79% of them seen only once. The length of the CDR3 is 16 residues. The junction had 10 bases not matched to a gene; V was cut back by 5 bases and J by 5 bases. The germline gives CDR1 SGHAT, CDR2 FQNNGV. The sequence derives from a man in his fifties or sixties with acute or convalescent COVID-19. The chain employs TRBV11-2 and TRBJ2-1; 9 nucleotides align to TRBD2. Material: peripheral blood. The CDR3 coding sequence is TGTGCCAGCAGCGACGCGCCTAGCGGGGCTCACAATGAGCAGTTCTTC. Amino acids: CASSDAPSGAHNEQFF.